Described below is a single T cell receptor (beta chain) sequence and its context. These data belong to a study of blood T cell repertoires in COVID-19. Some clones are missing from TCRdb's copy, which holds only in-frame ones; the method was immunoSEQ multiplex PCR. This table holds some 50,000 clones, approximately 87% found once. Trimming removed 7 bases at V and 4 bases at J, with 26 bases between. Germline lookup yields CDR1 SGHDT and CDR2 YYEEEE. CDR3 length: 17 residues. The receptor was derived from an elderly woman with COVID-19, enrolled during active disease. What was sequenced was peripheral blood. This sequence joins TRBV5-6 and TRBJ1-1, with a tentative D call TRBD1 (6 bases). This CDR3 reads CASRLRSGQSIPTEAFF. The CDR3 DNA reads TGTGCCAGCCGGTTAAGGTCAGGACAGTCCATCCCCACTGAAGCTTTCTTT.